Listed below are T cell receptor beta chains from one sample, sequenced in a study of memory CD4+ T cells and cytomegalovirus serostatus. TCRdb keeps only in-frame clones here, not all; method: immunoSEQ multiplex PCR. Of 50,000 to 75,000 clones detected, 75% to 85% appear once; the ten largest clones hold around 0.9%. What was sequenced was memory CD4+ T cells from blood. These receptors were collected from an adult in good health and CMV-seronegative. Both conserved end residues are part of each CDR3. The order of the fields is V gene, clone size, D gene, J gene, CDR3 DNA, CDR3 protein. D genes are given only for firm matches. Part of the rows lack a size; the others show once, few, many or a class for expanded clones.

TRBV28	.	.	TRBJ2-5	TGTGCCAGCAGTCCATTCGGGGGAGGTGAGACCCAGTACTTC	CASSPFGGGETQYF
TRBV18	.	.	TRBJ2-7	TGTGCCAGCTCACCACTGAGTGGGTCCTACGAGCAGTACTTC	CASSPLSGSYEQYF
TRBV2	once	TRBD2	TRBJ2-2	TGTGCCAGCAGTTTTGGACTAGCGGGGGCTGGGGAGCTGTTTTTT	CASSFGLAGAGELFF
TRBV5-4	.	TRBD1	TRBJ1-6	TGTGCCAGCAGCTTAGACAGGGGGGGTTCACCCCTCCACTTT	CASSLDRGGSPLHF
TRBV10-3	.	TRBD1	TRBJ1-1	TGTGCCATCAGAGGGACAGAGAACACTGAAGCTTTCTTT	CAIRGTENTEAFF
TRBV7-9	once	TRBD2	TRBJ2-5	TGTGCCAGCAGCTTAGGGGGAGGGGCGACCCAGTACTTC	CASSLGGGATQYF
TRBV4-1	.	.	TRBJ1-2	TGCGCCAGCAGCATTCAGGACGTTAACTATGGCTACACCTTC	CASSIQDVNYGYTF
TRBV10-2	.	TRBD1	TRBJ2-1	TGCGCCAGCAGAGGGGGACAGGGTAACAATGAGCAGTTCTTC	CASRGGQGNNEQFF
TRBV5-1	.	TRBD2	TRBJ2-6	TGCGCCAGCACCCGCGGGGGGAATAGCGGGAGCTCTGGGGCCAACGTCCTGACTTTC	CASTRGGNSGSSGANVLTF
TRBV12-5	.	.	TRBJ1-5	TGTGCTAGTGGTTTGGTACGGTCCCCCCCTTTGCCCCAGCATTTT	CASGLVRSPPLPQHF
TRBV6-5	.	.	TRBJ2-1	TGTGCCAGCAGTCCACAGGGTACGGAGCAGTTCTTC	CASSPQGTEQFF
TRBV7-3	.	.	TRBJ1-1	TGTGCCAGCAGCTTACACAGTCAAAACACTGAAGCTTTCTTT	CASSLHSQNTEAFF
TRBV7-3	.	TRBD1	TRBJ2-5	TGTGCCAGCAGCGTACAGGGGGCCGAGACCCAGTACTTC	CASSVQGAETQYF